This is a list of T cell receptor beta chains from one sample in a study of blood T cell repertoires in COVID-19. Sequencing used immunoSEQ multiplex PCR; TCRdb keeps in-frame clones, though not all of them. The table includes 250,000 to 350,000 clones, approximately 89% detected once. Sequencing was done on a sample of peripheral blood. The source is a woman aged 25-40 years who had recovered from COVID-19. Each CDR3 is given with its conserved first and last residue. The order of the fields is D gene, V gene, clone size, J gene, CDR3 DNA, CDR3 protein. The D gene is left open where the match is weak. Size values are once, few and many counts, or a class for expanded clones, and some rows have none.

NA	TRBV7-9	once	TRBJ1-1	TGTGCCAGCAGCTTTTCGGGGGAAGGCGCTGAAGCTTTCTTT	CASSFSGEGAEAFF
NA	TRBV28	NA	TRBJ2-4	TGTGCCAGCAGTTTAGGCCCGGGGACTGTTTTAGCCAAAAACATTCAGTACTTC	CASSLGPGTVLAKNIQYF
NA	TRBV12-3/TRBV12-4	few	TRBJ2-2	TGTGCCAGCAGTTGGGGAGGCGGGGAGCTGTTTTTT	CASSWGGGELFF
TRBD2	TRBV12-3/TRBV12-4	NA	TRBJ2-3	TGTGCCATCCTACTAGCGAATGCAGATACGCAGTATTTT	CAILLANADTQYF
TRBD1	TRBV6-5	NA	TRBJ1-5	TGTGCCAGCATACAGGGGATATATAGCAATCAGCCCCAGCATTTT	CASIQGIYSNQPQHF
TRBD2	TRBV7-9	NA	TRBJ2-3	TGTGCCAGCAGCTCTAGCGGGGGATCCACAGATACGCAGTATTTT	CASSSSGGSTDTQYF
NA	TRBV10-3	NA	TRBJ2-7	TGTGCCATCAGTGAGTCTGACGGGAAGCAGTACTTC	CAISESDGKQYF
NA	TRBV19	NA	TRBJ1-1	TGTGCCAGTATCCCTGAAAGGGGATTGAACACTGAAGCTTTCTTT	CASIPERGLNTEAFF
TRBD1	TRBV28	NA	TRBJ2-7	TGTGCCAGCAGTCCAATCCCTGGACAGGGGGTTTACGAGCAGTACTTC	CASSPIPGQGVYEQYF
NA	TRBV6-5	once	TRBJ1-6	TGTGCCAGCAGTTACTCACAGGGTTCACCCCTCCACTTT	CASSYSQGSPLHF
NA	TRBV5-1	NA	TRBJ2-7	TGCGCCAGCAGCATTATCCCAGAGGATCGGTCCTACGAGCAGTACTTC	CASSIIPEDRSYEQYF
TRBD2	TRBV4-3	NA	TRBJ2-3	TGCGCCAGCAGCAACCCTAGCGGGGATATCACAGATACGCAGTATTTT	CASSNPSGDITDTQYF
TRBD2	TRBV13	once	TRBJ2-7	TGTGCCAGCAGCCTCGAGAAGCGGGGGTGGGAGCAGTACTTC	CASSLEKRGWEQYF
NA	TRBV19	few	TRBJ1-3	TGTGCCAGTAGTATCGGGAGTAGGAACACCATATATTTT	CASSIGSRNTIYF
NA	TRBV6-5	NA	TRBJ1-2	TGTGCCAGCAGTTACTTTGGGCGTAATACTGGCTACACCTTC	CASSYFGRNTGYTF
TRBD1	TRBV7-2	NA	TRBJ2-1	TGTGCCAGCAGCTTGACAGGGAACTCCTACAATGAGCAGTTCTTC	CASSLTGNSYNEQFF
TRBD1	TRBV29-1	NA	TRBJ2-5	TGCAGCGTCTGGCCAGGGGGCGAGACCCAGTACTTC	CSVWPGGETQYF
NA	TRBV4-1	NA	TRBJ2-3	TGCGCCAGCAGCCCTGGGCCTAGCCCAGATACGCAGTATTTT	CASSPGPSPDTQYF
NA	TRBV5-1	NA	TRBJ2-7	TGCGCCAGCAGCTTGGGTCCGGAGGGCGAGCAGTACTTC	CASSLGPEGEQYF
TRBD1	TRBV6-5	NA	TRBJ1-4	TGTGCCACCTGGACAGGGGTAGCAACTAATGAAAAACTGTTTTTT	CATWTGVATNEKLFF
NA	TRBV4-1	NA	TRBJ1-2	TGCGCCAGCAGCCCAGTGGGAGACGAAGCTAACTATGGCTACACCTTC	CASSPVGDEANYGYTF
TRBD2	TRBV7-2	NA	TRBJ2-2	TGTGCCAGCAGCTTAAGACTAGCGGGGGGATGGACCGGGGAGCTGTTTTTT	CASSLRLAGGWTGELFF
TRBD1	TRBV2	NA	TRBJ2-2	TGTGCCAGCACGGACAGGGGCAACACCGGGGAGCTGTTTTTT	CASTDRGNTGELFF
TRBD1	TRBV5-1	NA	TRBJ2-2	TGCGCCAGCAGCTGGACCGGGACAGGCAACACCGGGGAGCTGTTTTTT	CASSWTGTGNTGELFF
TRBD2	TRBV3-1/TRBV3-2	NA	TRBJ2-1	TGTGCCAGCAGCCCGCTCGGGAGGTATAATGAGCAGTTCTTC	CASSPLGRYNEQFF
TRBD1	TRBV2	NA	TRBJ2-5	TGTGCCAGCAGCTATGGACAGGAAGAGACCCAGTACTTC	CASSYGQEETQYF
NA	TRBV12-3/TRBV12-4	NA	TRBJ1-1	TGTGCCAGCAGTTTGGGAGGGAGGACTGAAGCTTTCTTT	CASSLGGRTEAFF
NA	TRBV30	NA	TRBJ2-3	TGTGCCTGGAGTGTAAAGGTTGGCAGGGCCGGAGCAGATACGCAGTATTTT	CAWSVKVGRAGADTQYF
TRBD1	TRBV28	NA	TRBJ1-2	TGTGCCAGCAGTTTGGAACAGGGGAACTATGGCTACACCTTC	CASSLEQGNYGYTF
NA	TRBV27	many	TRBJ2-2	TGTGCCAGAAGAACTAGCAACGGGGAGCTGTTTTTT	CARRTSNGELFF
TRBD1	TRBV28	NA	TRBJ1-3	TGTGCCAGCAGTCTCCTGACAGGGATCAGCTCTGGAAACACCATATATTTT	CASSLLTGISSGNTIYF
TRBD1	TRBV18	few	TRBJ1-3	TGTGCCAGCTCTATCCTACAGGGGTCCGCCGGAAACACCATATATTTT	CASSILQGSAGNTIYF
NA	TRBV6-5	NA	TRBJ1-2	TGTGCCAGCAGCATCCAGGGTGGGCTAGGTGGCTACACCTTC	CASSIQGGLGGYTF
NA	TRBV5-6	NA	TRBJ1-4	TGTGCCAGCAGCTCACTATTTGCAGGGGTTGAAAAACTGTTTTTT	CASSSLFAGVEKLFF
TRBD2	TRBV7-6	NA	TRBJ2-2	TGTGCCAGCAGCCGAAGCGGGGGGGCGCACACCGGGGAGCTGTTTTTT	CASSRSGGAHTGELFF
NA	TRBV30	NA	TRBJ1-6	TGTGCCTGGAGTTTCGACAGCTCCTATAATTCACCCCTCCACTTT	CAWSFDSSYNSPLHF
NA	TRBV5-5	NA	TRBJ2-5	TGTGCCAGCAGCTTGGCCGGGACAAAAGAAGAGACCCAGTACTTC	CASSLAGTKEETQYF
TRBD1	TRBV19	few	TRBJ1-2	TGTGCCAGTACTCCGGACAGGGTGTTCGGCTACACCTTC	CASTPDRVFGYTF
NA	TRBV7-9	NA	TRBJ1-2	TGTGCCAGCAGCTCTGGACGGACAGTGAACTATGGCTACACCTTC	CASSSGRTVNYGYTF
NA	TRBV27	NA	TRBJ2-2	TGTGCCAGCAGTTTTCTAGGGGTAGGGACTCGGGGAACCGGGGAGCTGTTTTTT	CASSFLGVGTRGTGELFF
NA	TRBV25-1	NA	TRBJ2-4	TGTGCCAGCGGCCCGAGGGGGGGCAACGGGAAAAACATTCAGTACTTC	CASGPRGGNGKNIQYF
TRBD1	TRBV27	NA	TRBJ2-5	TGTGCCAGCAGTTTATCGGGACAGGGTAGGGAGACCCAGTACTTC	CASSLSGQGRETQYF
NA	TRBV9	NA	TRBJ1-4	TGTGCCAGCAGCGAAGGACAGACTAATGAAAAACTGTTTTTT	CASSEGQTNEKLFF
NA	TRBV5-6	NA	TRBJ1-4	TGTGCCAGCAGCTTGATAGGGGCCGGGCATGAAAAACTGTTTTTT	CASSLIGAGHEKLFF
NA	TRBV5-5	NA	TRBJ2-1	TGTGCCAGCAGCCCGCACTATGAGCAGTTCTTC	CASSPHYEQFF
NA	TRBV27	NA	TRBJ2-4	TGTGCCAGCAGTTTCGGAGGGGTCGGAAACATTCAGTACTTC	CASSFGGVGNIQYF
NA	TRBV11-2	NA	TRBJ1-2	TGTGCCAGCAGCCACCTCGACACGATCTATGGCTACACCTTC	CASSHLDTIYGYTF
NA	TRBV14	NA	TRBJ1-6	TGTGCCAGCAGCCAAGCCCGGGGAAGTAGATCACCCCTCCACTTT	CASSQARGSRSPLHF
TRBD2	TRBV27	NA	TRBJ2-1	TGTGCCAGCAGAACACTAGCGACCTATTACAATGAGCAGTTCTTC	CASRTLATYYNEQFF
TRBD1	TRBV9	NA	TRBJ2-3	TGTGCCAGCAGCGTTCGACAGGGTTTGGGTACGCAGTATTTT	CASSVRQGLGTQYF
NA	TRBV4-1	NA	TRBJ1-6	TGCGCCAGCAGCCCGACCGGCTCAGATGAAGACCGGGGTCTCGGTTCACCCCTCCACTTT	CASSPTGSDEDRGLGSPLHF
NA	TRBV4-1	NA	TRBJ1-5	TGCGCCAGCAGCCAAGATGGAGGGTATCAGCCCCAGCATTTT	CASSQDGGYQPQHF
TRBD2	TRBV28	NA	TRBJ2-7	TGTGCCAGCAGTTCTAGCGGGGGGGTGCGTTTGTACTTC	CASSSSGGVRLYF
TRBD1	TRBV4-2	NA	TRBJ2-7	TGTGCCAGCAGCCCGGGACAGGGGGCCTACGAGCAGTACTTC	CASSPGQGAYEQYF
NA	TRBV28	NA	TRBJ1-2	TGTGCCAGCAAAATCGGAGGGAGGGGCTATGGCTACACCTTC	CASKIGGRGYGYTF
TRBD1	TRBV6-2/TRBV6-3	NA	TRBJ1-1	TGTGCCAGCAGTTACCCGAGACAGGGGAGCATGAACACTGAAGCTTTCTTT	CASSYPRQGSMNTEAFF
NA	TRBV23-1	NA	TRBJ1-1	TGCGCTATTCAGAACAGCCGTTTCATGAACACTGAAGCTTTCTTT	CAIQNSRFMNTEAFF